These T cell receptor beta chains were read from a single sample in a study of blood T cell repertoires in COVID-19. The table came from immunoSEQ multiplex PCR; TCRdb's copy has only in-frame clones and leaves some out. This sample carries roughly 190,000 clones, approximately 80% of them seen once, and the ten largest clones take approximately 9%. Input material: peripheral blood. These receptors originate from a woman between 45 and 65 years old with active or convalescent COVID-19. The CDR3 runs from the conserved cysteine through the conserved F or W. Fields, in order: V gene, D gene, CDR3 protein. The D gene is left open where the match is weak.

V: TRBV18; D: TRBD1; CDR3: CASSPTGDEQYF
V: TRBV29-1; D: TRBD1; CDR3: CSVETGVADTQYF
V: TRBV4-3; D: -; CDR3: CASSRSSGNTIYF
V: TRBV27; D: -; CDR3: CASSPRHLTSNQPQHF
V: TRBV6-5; D: -; CDR3: CASRSYSSYNSPLHF
V: TRBV30; D: TRBD2; CDR3: CASTLAGLSYEQYF
V: TRBV19; D: -; CDR3: CASSISVYGGSPLHF
V: TRBV14; D: -; CDR3: CASSHRFNYGYTF
V: TRBV24-1; D: TRBD2; CDR3: CATSDQLAGVNEQFF
V: TRBV30; D: TRBD1; CDR3: CAWAPPGQGYEQYF
V: TRBV7-2; D: TRBD2; CDR3: CASSLGGSGRLSYNEQFF
V: TRBV10-1; D: -; CDR3: CASDPWGGITGELFF
V: TRBV14; D: TRBD1; CDR3: CASSQNRGQETQYF
V: TRBV27; D: -; CDR3: CASSLNLDNSNQPQHF
V: TRBV12-3/TRBV12-4; D: -; CDR3: CASRTGGYGYTF
V: TRBV6-2/TRBV6-3; D: -; CDR3: CASSYSGRGNTGELFF
V: TRBV4-1; D: -; CDR3: CASSQPGTQSSYEQYF
V: TRBV30; D: -; CDR3: CAWSWGVLRANEKLFF
V: TRBV7-9; D: -; CDR3: CASSLAGGNTEAFF
V: TRBV6-6; D: -; CDR3: CASSSGQGIYEQYF
V: TRBV30; D: -; CDR3: CAWSPGGGNYGYTF
V: TRBV6-5; D: TRBD1; CDR3: CATMGDRRRQETQYF
V: TRBV4-3; D: TRBD1; CDR3: CASSQVAGGWYTEAFF
V: TRBV9; D: -; CDR3: CASSGIQGSAGNTIYF
V: TRBV5-1; D: TRBD1; CDR3: CASSRGTGANYGYTF
V: TRBV30; D: -; CDR3: CAWSVKHISNQPQHF
V: TRBV5-5; D: TRBD1; CDR3: CASSPTGTGVIEQYF
V: TRBV18; D: -; CDR3: CASSPQVSGQETQYF
V: TRBV4-2; D: TRBD1; CDR3: CASSQVGTGGNSPLHF